Listed here are 11 T cell receptor beta chains from one sample, sequenced in a study of T-cell memory formation after mild COVID-19. TCRdb re-analysed the 5' RACE reads in MiXCR, keeping a single row per CDR3 protein. The repertoire includes 340,000 or so distinct CDR3 sequences, approximately 13% of them detected once, and 20% to 25% sits in the top ten. The sequenced sample was PBMCs or a T cell subset sorted from them (not recorded which). The source of these receptors is a man aged 18 to 29 who had mild COVID-19 (a few samples of this study predate the infection). Cell type and time point are not known.

This clonotype occurred many times. The CDR3 coding sequence is TGTGCCAGCAGCCAAGTCGGGCGGGGGGGTGGCTATGAGCAGTTCTTC. Translating it yields CASSQVGRGGGYEQFF. The chain couples TRBV4-2 to TRBJ2-1, with 9 bases aligning to TRBD2. The J segment lost 8 bases and the V segment lost 1 base, leaving 9 bases of the junction unmatched. This CDR3 region has 16 residues. CDR1 is LGHNA, CDR2 YNFKEQ, per germline.

The rearrangement uses TRBV27 and TRBJ2-2; D uncertain. The germline V gene has CDR1 MNHEY and CDR2 SMNVEV (reference sequence). This CDR3 is 15 amino acids long. V lost 6 bases, J lost 4 bases, and 15 bases lay in between. DNA for the CDR3: TGTGCCAGCAGCTCATTTCACCAAGGCACCGGGGAGCTGTTTTTT. It translates to CASSSFHQGTGELFF.

This clonotype was picked up a small number of times. Here the CDR3 DNA reads TGTGCCAGCAGCCTCGGGGGGGTGGACACTGAAGCTTTCTTT. Protein: CASSLGGVDTEAFF. This chain joins TRBV9 and TRBJ1-1; a weak D match, TRBD1 (5 bases). Germline values: CDR1 SGDLS, CDR2 YYNGEE. The CDR3 is 14 amino acids. Trimming took off 4 bases at V and 3 bases at J, with 13 bases between the two ends. Complete variable domain (other parts from reference TRBV9 and TRBJ1-1): DSGVTQTPKHLITATGQRVTLRCSPRSGDLSVYWYQQSLDQGLQFLIQYYNGEERAKGNILERFSAQQFPDLHSELNLSSLELGDSALYFCASSLGGVDTEAFFGQGTRLTVV.

In its sample, this clonotype was seen a few times. The V gene is TRBV11-1, the J gene TRBJ2-1; D may correspond to TRBD1 or TRBD2 (5 bases each). Trimming removed 8 bases at V and 9 bases at J, with 26 bases between. Germline-derived CDR1 and CDR2 are SGHAT and FQDESV (reference sequence). CDR3 length: 16 residues. CDR3 protein: CASQLRHPRRGSEQFF. CDR3 sequence (DNA): TGTGCCAGCCAGCTTAGGCACCCTCGTCGGGGCAGTGAGCAGTTCTTC.

The chain combines TRBV7-2 with TRBJ2-3; tentatively, D is TRBD2 (5 bases). In germline, CDR1 is SGHTA, CDR2 FQGNSA. V gave up 6 bases and J gave up 4 bases, with 8 bases separating them. The CDR3 covers 12 residues. The DNA for the CDR3 is TGTGCCAGCAGTCAGAGGGCAGATACGCAGTATTTT. It codes for CASSQRADTQYF.

This clonotype showed up many times. The DNA of the CDR3 is TGTGCCAGCAGCGGGGGACTAGCGGACGGGGAGCTGTTTTTT. It yields the protein CASSGGLADGELFF. The chain employs TRBV11-3 and TRBJ2-2; the match to TRBD2 covers 11 bases. CDR3 length: 14 amino acids. Germline CDR1 and CDR2: SGHNT and YENEEA. V gave up 5 bases and J gave up 7 bases; unmatched junction bases: 3.

This clonotype was recorded many times. The gene calls are TRBV5-1 and TRBJ2-5; 9 positions agree with TRBD1. The CDR3 loop spans 14 amino acids. Germline V gene data show CDR1 as SGHRS and CDR2 as YFSETQ. With 1 base clipped from V and 4 bases from J, the junction kept 2 bases outside the gene matches. The CDR3 protein is CASSLLQGAETQYF. The CDR3, as DNA: TGCGCCAGCAGCTTGTTACAGGGGGCAGAGACCCAGTACTTC.

This clonotype was observed a few times. This sequence joins TRBV20-1 and TRBJ1-2; D is unresolved. Germline CDR1 DFQATT, CDR2 SNEGSKA (reference sequence). Trimming left V 5 bases short and J 3 bases short, with 10 bases between. CDR3 size: 12 residues. As DNA, the CDR3 is TGCAGTGCTGGATCCCGGGACTATGGCTACACCTTC. This gives the protein CSAGSRDYGYTF.

The gene calls are TRBV6-5 and TRBJ2-5; 12 nucleotides match TRBD2. Germline V gene lookup returns CDR1 MNHEY and CDR2 SVGAGI. The junction had 4 bases not matched to a gene; V was cut back by 6 bases and J by 2 bases. The CDR3 spans 15 residues. Written as DNA, the CDR3 is TGTGCCAGCAGCCGAGGACTAGCGGGGCAAGAGACCCAGTACTTC. This translates into CASSRGLAGQETQYF.

The chain is built from TRBV7-3 and TRBJ2-4, with a weak D call TRBD2 (6 bases). With 5 bases removed from V and 8 bases from J, the gap between germline ends came to 19 bases. The CDR3 sequence is 15 residues long. Germline CDR1 SGHTA, CDR2 FQGTGA. This CDR3 is CASSLLPAGPDIQYF. The CDR3 DNA reads as TGTGCCAGCAGCCTCCTCCCGGCGGGGCCGGACATTCAGTACTTC.

This rearrangement joins TRBV2 to TRBJ2-5, with D perhaps given as TRBD1 or TRBD2 (6 bases each). Trimming removed 6 bases at V and 1 base at J, with 18 bases between. The V gene's germline CDR1 is SNHLY and CDR2 FYNNEI. This CDR3 has 16 amino acids. The CDR3 is CASSLGAFGGQETQYF. Here the CDR3 DNA reads TGTGCCAGCAGCCTGGGGGCCTTCGGGGGCCAAGAGACCCAGTACTTC.